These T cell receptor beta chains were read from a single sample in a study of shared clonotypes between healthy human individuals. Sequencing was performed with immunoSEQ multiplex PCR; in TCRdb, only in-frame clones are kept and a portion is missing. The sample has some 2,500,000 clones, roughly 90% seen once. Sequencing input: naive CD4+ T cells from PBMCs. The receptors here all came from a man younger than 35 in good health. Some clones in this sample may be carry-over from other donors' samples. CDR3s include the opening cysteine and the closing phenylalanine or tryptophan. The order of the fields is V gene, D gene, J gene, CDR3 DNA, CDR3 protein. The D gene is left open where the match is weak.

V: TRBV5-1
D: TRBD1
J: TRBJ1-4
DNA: TGCGCCAGCAGCCCCCAACCACAGGGGGGGGATGAAAAACTGTTTTTT
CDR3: CASSPQPQGGDEKLFF

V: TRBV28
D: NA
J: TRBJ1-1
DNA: TGTGCCAGCAGTTTAGAAGCGAACACTGAAGCTTTCTTT
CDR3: CASSLEANTEAFF

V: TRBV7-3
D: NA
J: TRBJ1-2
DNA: TGTGCCAGCAGCCCACACCCGAACTATGGCTACACCTTC
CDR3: CASSPHPNYGYTF

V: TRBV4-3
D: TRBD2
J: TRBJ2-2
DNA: TGCGCCAGCAGCCAAGATACGGGACTAGCGGAGTACACCGGGGAGCTGTTTTTT
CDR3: CASSQDTGLAEYTGELFF

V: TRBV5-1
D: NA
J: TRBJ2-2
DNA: TGCGCCAGCAGCTTGCGCGGGAACACCGGGGAGCTGTTTTTT
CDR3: CASSLRGNTGELFF

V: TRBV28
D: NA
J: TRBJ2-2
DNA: TGTGCCAGCAGTGTATACAGGACCGTGAACACCGGGGAGCTGTTTTTT
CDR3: CASSVYRTVNTGELFF

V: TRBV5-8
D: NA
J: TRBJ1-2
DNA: TGTGCCAGCAGCTTGGGCCAGAACTATGGCTACACCTTC
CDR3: CASSLGQNYGYTF

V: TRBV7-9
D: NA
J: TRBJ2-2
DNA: TGTGCCAGCAGCCAACAGAAGGAGGTTCGGACCGGGGAGCTGTTTTTT
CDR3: CASSQQKEVRTGELFF

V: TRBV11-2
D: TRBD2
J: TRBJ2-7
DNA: TGTGCCAGCAGCTTGACTAGCGGGACCTACGAGCAGTACTTC
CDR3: CASSLTSGTYEQYF

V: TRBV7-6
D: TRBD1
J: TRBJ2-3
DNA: TGTGCCAGCAGCCAAAGAGTAACCGGGACAGGGCGCGCAGATACGCAGTATTTT
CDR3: CASSQRVTGTGRADTQYF

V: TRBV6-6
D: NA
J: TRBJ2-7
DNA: TGTGCCAGCAGGGGAACCGGGCAGCAGTACTTC
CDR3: CASRGTGQQYF

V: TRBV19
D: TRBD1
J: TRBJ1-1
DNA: TGTGCCAGTAGTAAAGGACAGGGGAACACTGAAGCTTTCTTT
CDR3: CASSKGQGNTEAFF

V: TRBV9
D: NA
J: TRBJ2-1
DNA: TGTGCCAGCAGCGTAGGGGTAGGGGCCCCCAATGAGCAGTTCTTC
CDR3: CASSVGVGAPNEQFF

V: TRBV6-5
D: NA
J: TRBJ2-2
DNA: TGTGCCAGCACTAGAACAGGGATGGGGACCGGGGAGCTGTTTTTT
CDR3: CASTRTGMGTGELFF

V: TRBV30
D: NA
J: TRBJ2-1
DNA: TGTGCCTGGAAAAGCCGGAGCTCCTACAATGAGCAGTTCTTC
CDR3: CAWKSRSSYNEQFF

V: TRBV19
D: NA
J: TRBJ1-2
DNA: TGTGCCAGTAGCATGACAGGAAACTATGGCTACACCTTC
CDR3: CASSMTGNYGYTF

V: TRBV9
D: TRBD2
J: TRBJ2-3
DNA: TGTGCCAGCAGCCCCGGGACTAGTCTCACAGATACGCAGTATTTT
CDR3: CASSPGTSLTDTQYF

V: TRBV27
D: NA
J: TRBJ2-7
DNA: TGTGCCAGCAGTAGGGGGGCCCGCTCCTACGAGCAGTACTTC
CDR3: CASSRGARSYEQYF

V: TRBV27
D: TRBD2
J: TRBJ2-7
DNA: TGTGCCAGCAGTTTTTTAGCGGGGTACTACGAGCAGTACTTC
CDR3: CASSFLAGYYEQYF

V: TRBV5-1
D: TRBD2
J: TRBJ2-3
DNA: TGCGCCAGCAGCTTGGGGCTAGCGGGAGTTACAGATACGCAGTATTTT
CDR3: CASSLGLAGVTDTQYF

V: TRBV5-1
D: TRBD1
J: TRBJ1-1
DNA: TGCGCCAGCAGCAAAAACAGGGGATACAACCTGAACACTGAAGCTTTCTTT
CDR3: CASSKNRGYNLNTEAFF

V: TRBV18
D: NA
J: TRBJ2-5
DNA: TGTGCCAGCTCCTATCAAGAGACCCAGTACTTC
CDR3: CASSYQETQYF

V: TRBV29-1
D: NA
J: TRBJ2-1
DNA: TGCAGCGTTGAGAGGGGAACCTACAATGAGCAGTTCTTC
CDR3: CSVERGTYNEQFF

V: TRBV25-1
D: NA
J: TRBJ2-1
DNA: TGTGCCAGCAGTCAAGGCCATGAGCAGTTCTTC
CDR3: CASSQGHEQFF

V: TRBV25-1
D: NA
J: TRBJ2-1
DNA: TGTGCCAGCAGTGAAGCAGGGGGGAATGAGCAGTTCTTC
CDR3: CASSEAGGNEQFF

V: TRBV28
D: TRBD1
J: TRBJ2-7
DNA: TGTGCCAGCAGTTTATGGGGACAGGGGGTTTCCCACGAGCAGTACTTC
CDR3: CASSLWGQGVSHEQYF

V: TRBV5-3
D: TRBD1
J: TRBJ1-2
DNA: TGTGCCAGCACTCGACCGGGGACAGGGGGTTTTTCGCAGGGCTACACCTTC
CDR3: CASTRPGTGGFSQGYTF